These T cell receptor beta chains were read from a single sample in a study of Ad26.COV2.S vaccination and SARS-CoV-2 variants. Only in-frame clones appear in the TCRdb table, and some are missing; sequencing was by immunoSEQ multiplex PCR. The table has about 410,000 clones, about nine tenths seen once. The sample was peripheral blood, taken in a trial of Ad26.COV2.S vaccine versus placebo. Receptors originate from a person between 18 and 60 years old who received the Ad26.COV2.S COVID-19 vaccine or a placebo. CDR3s include the opening cysteine and the closing phenylalanine or tryptophan. Each record gives: clone size, J gene, V gene, CDR3 protein. Expanded clones are given a class, and other clones once, few, many or no size at all.

>-|TRBJ1-1|TRBV9
CASSVDPGQGDFTEAFF
>-|TRBJ1-2|TRBV5-6
CASRIDRIDGYTF
>-|TRBJ1-1|TRBV7-9
CASSLGGGVAFF
>-|TRBJ2-2|TRBV19
CATTVLGNTGELFF
>-|TRBJ1-4|TRBV27
CASSLRVVGEKLFF
>-|TRBJ1-5|TRBV7-2
CASSFTGMGNQPQHF
>-|TRBJ2-1|TRBV6-5
CASEGRENEQFF
>-|TRBJ1-4|TRBV30
CAWTSMGTTNEKLFF
>few|TRBJ1-4|TRBV19
CASSIREKLFF
>-|TRBJ2-3|TRBV3-1/TRBV3-2
CASSQDRTGIDTQYF
>-|TRBJ1-2|TRBV6-2/TRBV6-3
CASSYQQDYGYTF
>-|TRBJ2-3|TRBV7-2
CASSHATDTQYF
>-|TRBJ2-3|TRBV7-8
CASSSTSGGSPAGYF
>-|TRBJ1-1|TRBV2
CASSKPDEDTEAFF
>once|TRBJ2-3|TRBV7-2
CASSPRTGGTDTQYF
>-|TRBJ1-2|TRBV19
CASSIEGRGRNYGYTF
>-|TRBJ1-3|TRBV7-6
CASSSLSSGNTIYF
>-|TRBJ1-5|TRBV9
CASSVGPTGSNQPQHF
>-|TRBJ2-7|TRBV27
CASSMDARSSYEQYF
>-|TRBJ2-7|TRBV6-5
CASRTGHYEQYF
>few|TRBJ2-1|TRBV10-3
CAIKGTSGGNEQFF
>-|TRBJ1-3|TRBV10-3
CAIRNLAGGGNTIYF
>-|TRBJ2-1|TRBV6-5
CASSAGSYNEQFF
>-|TRBJ2-7|TRBV7-2
CASSLAGAYEQYF
>-|TRBJ2-7|TRBV15
CATSRDRQGPKEQYF
>-|TRBJ1-5|TRBV6-4
CASGSGSPIGSSNQPQHF
>-|TRBJ1-2|TRBV10-3
CAIRLQGEPGYTF
>-|TRBJ2-7|TRBV10-3
CAIGQGSYEQYF
>-|TRBJ1-1|TRBV5-4
CASSKAANTEAFF
>-|TRBJ2-7|TRBV7-2
CASSPRVIGGSSYEQYF
>few|TRBJ2-5|TRBV3-1/TRBV3-2
CASSQQGKTQYF
>medium-sized|TRBJ1-3|TRBV6-1
CASSELAGGFLYSGNTIYF
>-|TRBJ2-1|TRBV12-3/TRBV12-4
CASTSVGYNEQFF
>-|TRBJ2-3|TRBV2
CASNTGVVDTQYF
>-|TRBJ1-4|TRBV6-5
CASSYSGGLQEKLFF
>-|TRBJ1-6|TRBV6-8
CASSSCSYNSPLHF
>-|TRBJ1-1|TRBV5-6
CASSLVGSTEAFF
>few|TRBJ2-3|TRBV7-2
CASSLGISGVDTQYF
>-|TRBJ1-4|TRBV2
CASSEALWETNEKLFF
>-|TRBJ1-5|TRBV15
CATSREDRGRQPQHF
>-|TRBJ1-5|TRBV6-6
CASSPDAKSSRQHF
>-|TRBJ1-5|TRBV19
CASSISGDENQPQHF
>-|TRBJ1-2|TRBV7-2
CASSLQAGATPSDGYTF
>-|TRBJ1-1|TRBV19
CATREATNGEAFF
>once|TRBJ2-2|TRBV19
CASSAQGRTGELFF